These 21 T cell receptor beta chains originate from one sample sequenced in a study of blood T cell repertoires in COVID-19. TCRdb's copy holds only in-frame clones and misses some; the assay was immunoSEQ multiplex PCR. The profile covers approximately 190,000 clones, with less than 90% appearing a single time and 20% taken by the ten largest. The sequencing input was peripheral blood. These receptors were collected from a human donor in a cohort sampled during active COVID-19.

The chain combines TRBV7-9 with TRBJ1-5; unclear D gene. Germline CDR1 reads SEHNR; CDR2 reads FQNEAQ (reference sequence). Trimming shortened V by 5 bases and J by 7 bases, and 9 bases separated the two germline ends. The CDR3 is made up of 12 amino acids. The CDR3 region is CASSQETQPQHF. CDR3 nucleotides: TGTGCCAGCAGCCAGGAAACGCAGCCCCAGCATTTT.

This clone has a count of ten or more. J is TRBJ1-2 and V is TRBV3-1 (or the pseudogene TRBV3-2), with TRBD1 matching 7 bases. The CDR3 totals 15 residues. V was clipped by 0 bases and J by 5 bases; unmatched bases: 6. Germline loops: CDR1 LGHDT, CDR2 YNNKEL (reference sequence). The CDR3 spells CASSQDVTGIYGYTF. CDR3 sequence (DNA): TGTGCCAGCAGCCAAGACGTGACAGGGATTTATGGCTACACCTTC.

Comment on this clone: The junction shows a germline mismatch at one end, possibly a read error. This CDR3 is CASSLEWGRGETQYF. DNA for the CDR3: TGTGCTAGCAGCTTAGAGTGGGGCCGGGGGGAGACCCAGTACTTC. This sequence joins TRBV7-7 and TRBJ2-5; D is perhaps TRBD2 (6 bases). The CDR3 loop spans 15 amino acids. Germline CDR1 and CDR2: SSHAT and FNYEAQ (reference sequence).

V and J are TRBV11-2 and TRBJ1-1; D is unresolved. Trimming took 3 bases from V and 3 from J, leaving 11 bases between them. Germline CDR1 SGHAT, CDR2 FQNNGV. The CDR3 spans 14 residues. CDR3 sequence (DNA): TGTGCCAGCAGCTTGAATGGGAGGGACACTGAAGCTTTCTTT. Translating it yields CASSLNGRDTEAFF.

As regards this clone: The sample contains more than one DNA sequence encoding this CDR3. The rearrangement links TRBV6-5 to TRBJ1-1; 9 bases agree with TRBD1. Germline V lookup: CDR1 MNHEY, CDR2 SVGAGI. The CDR3 contains 15 residues. The V segment lost 5 bases and the J segment 1 base; nucleotides outside the gene matches: 5. The CDR3 loop is CASSRRQGGNTEAFF. The CDR3 DNA follows: TGTGCCAGCAGTCGTAGACAGGGGGGGAACACTGAAGCTTTCTTT.

The V call is TRBV5-1, the J call TRBJ2-5; possibly TRBD1 for D (5 bases). Germline values: CDR1 SGHRS, CDR2 YFSETQ. V was pared by 4 bases and J by 7 bases, with 14 bases between. The CDR3 covers 13 residues. CDR3 nucleotide sequence: TGCGCCAGCAGCCTGATAGGGGAAGGGACCCAGTACTTC. The encoded protein is CASSLIGEGTQYF.

This chain links TRBV5-5 with TRBJ2-2, with D unclear. Looked up from germline, CDR1 is SGHKS and CDR2 is YYEKEE (reference sequence). V shed 4 bases and J shed 5 bases, with 9 bases lying between them. The CDR3 sequence is 13 residues long. Here the CDR3 reads CASSPRATGELFF. The CDR3 bases are TGTGCCAGCAGCCCCCGCGCGACCGGGGAGCTGTTTTTT.

This clone was seen only a few times. The rearrangement joins TRBV6-5 to TRBJ1-2; D is unresolved. This CDR3 has 13 amino acids. CDR1 is MNHEY and CDR2 is SVGAGI in the germline V gene. V shed 10 bases and J shed 6 bases, with 18 bases lying between them. The CDR3 spells CATSREGSHGYTF. CDR3 nucleotides: TGTGCCACCTCACGAGAGGGCTCCCATGGCTACACCTTC.

The chain couples TRBV5-6 to TRBJ1-1; the D is unclear. The CDR3 consists of 13 residues. CDR1 SGHDT and CDR2 YYEEEE come from the germline V gene. The V end lost 0 bases, the J end lost 4 bases, and 7 bases lay between the germline ends. CDR3 sequence (DNA): TGTGCCAGCAGCTTGGGGCTTTCCACTGAAGCTTTCTTT. It is translated as CASSLGLSTEAFF.

The chain is built from TRBV12-5 and TRBJ1-3; D not certain. The CDR3 spans 13 residues. Trimming stripped 5 bases from V and 7 bases from J, with 12 bases between. Germline V gene data show CDR1 as LGHNT and CDR2 as FRNRAP. CDR3: CASGPPLRNTIYF. In nucleotides, the CDR3 is TGTGCTAGTGGTCCCCCCCTACGGAACACCATATATTTT.

The CDR3 region has the DNA TGCGCCAGCAGCTTGCCGGAGGGTGATAGCTATGGCTACACCTTC. Protein: CASSLPEGDSYGYTF. The V gene is TRBV5-1, the J gene TRBJ1-2; D not resolved. From germline, CDR1 is SGHRS and CDR2 YFSETQ. CDR3 length: 15 residues. V was trimmed by 1 base and J by 4 bases, leaving 14 bases between them.

The V gene is TRBV19, the J gene TRBJ1-1; maybe TRBD1 (5 bases). The CDR3 is made up of 14 amino acids. The germline V gene has CDR1 LNHDA and CDR2 SQIVND (reference sequence). Deletions cut 7 bases from V and 0 bases from J, with 12 bases between. The DNA of the CDR3 is TGTGCCAGTATAAGGCAGGGTATGAACACTGAAGCTTTCTTT. This codes for CASIRQGMNTEAFF.

V is TRBV6-5 and J is TRBJ2-5; 8 bases map to TRBD1. Germline CDR1 MNHEY, CDR2 SVGAGI. Germline trimming cut 7 bases from V and 5 bases from J; bases unmatched to any gene: 6. The CDR3 extends over 13 amino acids. CDR3 DNA sequence: TGTGCCAGCACCGGACAGGGCTACGAGACCCAGTACTTC. It codes for CASTGQGYETQYF.

This rearrangement joins TRBV30 to TRBJ1-1; D gene ambiguous. With 1 base removed from V and 0 bases from J, the gap between germline ends came to 9 bases. Germline lookup yields CDR1 GTSNPN and CDR2 SVGIG (reference sequence). The CDR3 contains 14 residues. The chain's CDR3 is CAWSGFPMNTEAFF. CDR3 in DNA: TGTGCCTGGAGTGGGTTCCCTATGAACACTGAAGCTTTCTTT.

The chain is built from TRBV12-1 and TRBJ1-4; TRBD1, as called in the table, went unchecked against the DNA. TRBV12-1 is deemed a pseudogene. The length of the CDR3 is 14 residues. CDR3 loop: CASSFARGEEKLFF. The CDR3, as DNA: TGTGCCAGCAGCTTTGCCAGGGGCGAAGAAAAACTGTTTTTT.

The chain employs TRBV29-1 and TRBJ1-1; possible D gene TRBD1, 5 bases. Germline values: CDR1 SQVTM, CDR2 ANQGSEA. The V and J ends lost 7 bases and 1 base respectively, with 13 bases between them. The CDR3 is 13 residues long. In DNA, the CDR3 is TGCAGCGGCCTAGGTACAGGGAACACTGAAGCTTTCTTT. It translates to CSGLGTGNTEAFF.

The chain links TRBV5-1 to TRBJ2-1, with 10 bases identical to TRBD1. Trimming removed 6 bases from V and 9 bases from J; junction bases left unmatched: 12. This CDR3 is built from 15 residues. Germline CDR1 SGHRS, CDR2 YFSETQ. CDR3 nucleotides: TGCGCCAGCACCCTTCCAGGACAGGGGGGAGGTGAGCAGTTCTTC. Amino acids: CASTLPGQGGGEQFF.

The chain has TRBV19 and TRBJ2-3; possibly TRBD1 for D (7 bases). Trimming removed 9 bases at V and 1 base at J, with 14 bases between. In germline, CDR1 is LNHDA, CDR2 SQIVND (reference sequence). The CDR3 extends over 14 amino acids. The CDR3 DNA follows: TGTGCCAGCAGAACAGGGGAGGGCACAGATACGCAGTATTTT. Its protein product is CASRTGEGTDTQYF.

V is TRBV2 and J is TRBJ2-6, with D maybe TRBD1 (5 bases). Trimming pared 5 bases from V and 4 bases from J, leaving 15 bases between. Germline CDR1 and CDR2: SNHLY and FYNNEI. The length of the CDR3 is 16 residues. The CDR3 is CASSQQGARGANVLTF. DNA for the CDR3: TGTGCCAGCAGTCAGCAGGGTGCTAGGGGGGCCAACGTCCTGACTTTC.

This chain links TRBV27 with TRBJ2-3; possible D gene TRBD1, 6 bases. CDR3 length: 14 amino acids. The germline CDR1 and CDR2 sequences are MNHEY and SMNVEV (reference sequence). V lost 6 bases and J 10 bases, leaving 20 bases between the germline ends. The chain's CDR3 is CASSLRTQGIAQYF. Written as DNA, the CDR3 is TGTGCCAGCAGCCTTAGGACTCAGGGGATAGCGCAGTATTTT.

This rearrangement joins TRBV5-1 to TRBJ1-2; D possibly corresponds to TRBD1 (6 bases). The V end lost 0 bases, the J end lost 4 bases, and 13 bases lay between the germline ends. The germline gives CDR1 SGHRS, CDR2 YFSETQ. The CDR3 loop spans 15 amino acids. Written as DNA, the CDR3 is TGCGCCAGCAGCTTGGCGTGGCAGGGGAGCTATGGCTACACCTTC. Translated: CASSLAWQGSYGYTF.